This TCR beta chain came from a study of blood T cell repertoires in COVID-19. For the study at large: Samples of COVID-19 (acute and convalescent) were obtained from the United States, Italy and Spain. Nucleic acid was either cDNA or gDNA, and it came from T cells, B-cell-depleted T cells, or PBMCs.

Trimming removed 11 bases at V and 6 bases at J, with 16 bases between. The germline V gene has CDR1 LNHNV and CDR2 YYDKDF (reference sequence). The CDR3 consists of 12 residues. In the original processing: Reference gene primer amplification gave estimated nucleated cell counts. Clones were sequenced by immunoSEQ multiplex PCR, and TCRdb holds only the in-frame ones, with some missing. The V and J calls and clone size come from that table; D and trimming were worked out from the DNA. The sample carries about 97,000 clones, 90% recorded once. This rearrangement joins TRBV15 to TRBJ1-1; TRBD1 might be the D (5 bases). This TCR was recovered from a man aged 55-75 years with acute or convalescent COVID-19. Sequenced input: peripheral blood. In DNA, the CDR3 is TGTGCCGCGTCCTGGGGGGGGGCTGAAGCTTTCTTT. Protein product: CAASWGGAEAFF.